This record covers a single T cell receptor (beta chain). The data were produced by immunoSEQ multiplex PCR, yet TCRdb's version contains in-frame clones alone and is incomplete. The table records about 180,000 clones, less than 90% of them present only once. The data were taken from a study of blood T cell repertoires in COVID-19. Study context: The cDNA or gDNA used as material had been derived from T cells, B-cell-depleted T cells, or PBMCs.

CDR1 and CDR2 from the germline V gene are LNHDA and SQIVND (reference sequence). This CDR3 is built from 17 residues. The J segment lost 5 bases and the V segment lost 1 base, leaving 13 bases of the junction unmatched. This chain joins TRBV19 and TRBJ1-1; 7 nucleotides align to TRBD1. The sequence was obtained from a man in his sixties or seventies with active or convalescent COVID-19. Input material: peripheral blood. The CDR3: CASSIGGGRQGRTEAFF. The CDR3 DNA follows: TGTGCCAGTAGTATAGGAGGAGGGAGACAGGGAAGGACTGAAGCTTTCTTT.